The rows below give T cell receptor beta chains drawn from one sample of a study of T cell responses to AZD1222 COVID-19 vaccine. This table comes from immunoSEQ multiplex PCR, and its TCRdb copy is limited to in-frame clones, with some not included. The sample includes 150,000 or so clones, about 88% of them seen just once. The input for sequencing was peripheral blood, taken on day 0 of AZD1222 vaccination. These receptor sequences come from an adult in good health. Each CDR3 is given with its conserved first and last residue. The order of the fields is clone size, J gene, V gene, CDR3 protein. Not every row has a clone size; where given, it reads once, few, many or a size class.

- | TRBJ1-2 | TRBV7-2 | CASSPGTVYGYTF
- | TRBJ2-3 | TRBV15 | CATSRGLAGGPGTDTQYF
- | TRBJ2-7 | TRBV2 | CASGGGLTYEQYF
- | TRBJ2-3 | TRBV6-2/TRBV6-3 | CASSPPRGTSMGATDTQYF
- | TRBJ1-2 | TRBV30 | CAWSDIWASNYGYTF
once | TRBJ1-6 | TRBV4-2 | CASSQVLDTYNSPLHF
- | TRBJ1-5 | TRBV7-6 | CASSGSYNQPQHF
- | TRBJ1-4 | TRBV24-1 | CATSGVGEKLFF
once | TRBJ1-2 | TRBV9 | CASSVTVSYGYTF
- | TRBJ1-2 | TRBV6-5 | CASRSLGGYTF
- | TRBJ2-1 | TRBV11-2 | CASSSPGLQNEQFF
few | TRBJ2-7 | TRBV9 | CANQIPTGQYF
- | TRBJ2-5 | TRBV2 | CASGLAVETQYF
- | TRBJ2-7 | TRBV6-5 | CASSRGPGEQYF
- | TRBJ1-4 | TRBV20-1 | CSAASEKLFF
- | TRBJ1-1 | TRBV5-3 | CARSSYAFF
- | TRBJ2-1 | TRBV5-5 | CASSLAGSYNEQFF
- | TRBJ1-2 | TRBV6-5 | CASRYGQGAGGYTF
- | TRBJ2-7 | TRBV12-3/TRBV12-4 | CASSQAPGYEQYF
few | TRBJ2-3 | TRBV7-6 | CASSQRGADTDTQYF
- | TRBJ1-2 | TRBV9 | CASSGPGGDLYGYTF
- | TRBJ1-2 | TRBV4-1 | CASSQEYDRNYGYTF
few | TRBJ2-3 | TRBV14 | CASSHSPGLGTDTQYF
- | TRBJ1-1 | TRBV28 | CASRGRPEAFF
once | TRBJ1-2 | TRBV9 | CASSDGNTNYGYTF
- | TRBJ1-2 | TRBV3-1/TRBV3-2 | CASSQVTAASGYTF
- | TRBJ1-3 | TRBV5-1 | CASSSSGTVSGNTIYF
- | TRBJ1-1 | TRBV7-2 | CASSSRGGGRTEAFF
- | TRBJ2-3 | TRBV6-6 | CASSPIKGIAGTRDTQYF
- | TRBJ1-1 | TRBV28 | CASSFRTGGRTEAFF
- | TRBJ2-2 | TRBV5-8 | CASSQTGGNTGELFF
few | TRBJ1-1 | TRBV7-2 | CASSLRDRPAAFF
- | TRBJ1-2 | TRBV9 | CASHDRDGYTF
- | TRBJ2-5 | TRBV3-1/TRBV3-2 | CASSQVRLAETQYF
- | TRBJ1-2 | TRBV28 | CASSLGGDYGYTF
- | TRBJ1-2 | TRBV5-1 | CASSLIGTTEVNGYTF
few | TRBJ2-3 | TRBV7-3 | CASSLSAEAGGPIDTQYF
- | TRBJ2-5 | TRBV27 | CASSLRTGILYF